The T cell receptor beta chain described here comes from a study of blood T cell repertoires in COVID-19. Study background: The United States, Italy and Spain provided the acute and convalescent COVID-19 samples. Sample material is recorded as cDNA or gDNA derived from T cells, B-cell-depleted T cells, or PBMCs.

This table comes from immunoSEQ multiplex PCR, and its TCRdb copy is limited to in-frame clones, with some not included. The data show tens of thousands of clones, with 60% to 80% seen just once and roughly 15% held by the top ten. With 2 bases clipped from V and 1 base from J, the junction kept 5 bases outside the gene matches. Looked up from germline, CDR1 is SGHRS and CDR2 is YFSETQ. The CDR3 sequence is 15 residues long. This sequence joins TRBV5-1 and TRBJ2-5; the match to TRBD2 covers 7 bases. The sample taken for sequencing was peripheral blood. This TCR was recovered from a man aged 65 to 85 with active or convalescent COVID-19. The CDR3 region is CASSFSRTSQETQYF. In DNA form, the CDR3 reads TGCGCCAGCAGCTTCTCCCGGACTAGCCAAGAGACCCAGTACTTC.